The 29 T cell receptor beta chains below were found in one sample sequenced in a study of graft-versus-host responses after intestinal transplantation. Measured with immunoSEQ multiplex PCR; TCRdb has only the in-frame clones, and not every one. The sample consists of almost 15,000 clones, roughly 70% of them appearing once. Tissue from the graft was processed to free its intraepithelial and lamina propria lymphocytes. The input for sequencing was ileum tissue, taken 717 days after intestinal transplantation. The receptor set was obtained from a human patient who received an intestinal transplant, so some T cells may come from the graft donor.

The chain has TRBV2 and TRBJ1-2; no firm D call. The CDR3 totals 13 residues. The V gene lost 4 bases and the J gene lost 8 bases, with 14 bases spanning the gap. Germline CDR1 and CDR2: SNHLY and FYNNEI. CDR3 in amino acids: CASSVTGISGYTF. CDR3 sequence (DNA): TGTGCCAGCAGTGTCACCGGGATAAGCGGCTACACCTTC.

The chain joins TRBV7-2 to TRBJ2-3; D remains unclear. Germline CDR1 SGHTA, CDR2 FQGNSA. Deletions cut 5 bases from V and 4 bases from J, with 10 bases between. This CDR3 region has 13 residues. The CDR3 spells CASSRRWADTQYF. CDR3 in DNA: TGTGCCAGCAGCCGAAGATGGGCAGATACGCAGTATTTT.

This sequence joins TRBV27 and TRBJ2-3; D may be TRBD1 (5 bases). Between the trimmed V and J ends, which lost 2 bases and 3 bases, there was a span of 9 bases. CDR1 is MNHEY and CDR2 is SMNVEV in the germline V gene (reference sequence). The CDR3 totals 14 residues. CDR3: CASSLQGRTDTQYF. As DNA, the CDR3 is TGTGCCAGCAGTTTACAGGGTCGGACAGATACGCAGTATTTT.

The chain is built from TRBV5-1 and TRBJ2-7; 8 bases are a match to TRBD2. The germline V gene has CDR1 SGHRS and CDR2 YFSETQ. Trimming took 3 bases from V and 2 from J; bases not matched to a gene: 4. This CDR3 spans 14 amino acids. CDR3 amino acids: CASSSLAVPYEQYF. The CDR3 nucleotides read TGCGCCAGCAGCTCACTAGCGGTTCCCTACGAGCAGTACTTC.

The chain is built from TRBV7-9 and TRBJ1-1; D not resolved. The V end lost 2 bases, the J end lost 5 bases, and 12 bases lay between the germline ends. CDR1 and CDR2 (germline): SEHNR, FQNEAQ (reference sequence). This CDR3 is built from 14 residues. The CDR3: CASSLRESGTEAFF. In DNA, the CDR3 is TGTGCCAGCAGCTTAAGGGAGTCGGGGACTGAAGCTTTCTTT.

Points on this clone: Other DNA sequences from this sample encode an identical CDR3 as well. The J gene is TRBJ2-3, the V gene TRBV10-3; TRBD2 agrees at 12 bases. This CDR3 comprises 17 residues. Germline V gene sequence: CDR1 ENHRY, CDR2 SYGVKD. V lost 0 bases, J lost 2 bases, and 3 bases stayed unmatched. The CDR3 is CAISESGLAGTTDTQYF. For the CDR3, the DNA is TGTGCCATCAGTGAGTCGGGACTAGCGGGTACCACAGATACGCAGTATTTT.

This clone was found once. The chain links TRBV6-1 to TRBJ2-5; 7 bases map to TRBD2. V was pared by 6 bases and J by 1 base, with 2 bases of the junction left unmatched. Looked up from germline, CDR1 is MNHNS and CDR2 is SASEGT. This CDR3 comprises 13 residues. The CDR3 here is CASRTSSQETQYF. For the CDR3, the DNA is TGTGCCAGCAGGACTAGCTCCCAAGAGACCCAGTACTTC.

V gene TRBV30 combines with J gene TRBJ1-5, with D tentatively TRBD1 (5 bases). CDR1 GTSNPN and CDR2 SVGIG come from the germline V gene (reference sequence). Trimming removed 0 bases at V and 6 bases at J, with 9 bases between. This CDR3 region has 13 residues. This chain's CDR3 is CAWSVGEGQPQHF. The CDR3 DNA reads TGTGCCTGGAGTGTAGGGGAGGGTCAGCCCCAGCATTTT.

The V and J genes are TRBV10-2 and TRBJ1-4, with 9 positions matching TRBD1. Germline V gene data show CDR1 as WSHSY and CDR2 as SAAADI. The V gene end was trimmed by 6 bases and the J gene end by 7 bases; junction bases not matched to a gene: 3. There are 13 residues in the CDR3. Here the CDR3 DNA reads TGCGCCAGCAGACAGGGGGCGAGTGAAAAACTGTTTTTT. Protein product: CASRQGASEKLFF.

The count of this clone is one. The rearrangement joins TRBV4-3 to TRBJ2-7, with a weak D call TRBD1 (7 bases). This CDR3 is 15 amino acids long. The ends were cut back, 0 bases at V and 2 bases at J, with 11 bases in the middle. CDR1 is LGHNA and CDR2 is YSLEER in the germline V gene. CDR3 amino acids: CASSQDAGGTYEQYF. The CDR3 DNA sequence: TGCGCCAGCAGCCAAGACGCAGGGGGGACCTACGAGCAGTACTTC.

The chain combines TRBV7-3 with TRBJ2-3; D remains ambiguous. The germline CDR1 and CDR2 sequences are SGHTA and FQGTGA. V lost 1 base and J lost 2, with 10 bases in between. The CDR3 totals 15 residues. The CDR3 loop is CASSLMPVVTDTQYF. The DNA of the CDR3 is TGTGCCAGCAGCTTAATGCCGGTGGTCACAGATACGCAGTATTTT.

V and J are TRBV7-9 and TRBJ1-2, with TRBD1 identical over 7 bases. V lost 5 bases and J lost 5; bases outside the gene matches: 8. From germline, CDR1 is SEHNR and CDR2 FQNEAQ (reference sequence). This CDR3 has 14 residues. CDR3 residues: CASSPGGGRYGYTF. The CDR3 nucleotides are TGTGCCAGCAGCCCAGGGGGAGGGCGGTATGGCTACACCTTC.

The CDR3 spells CASSKTEPTLYEQYF. The CDR3 DNA reads TGTGCCAGCAGCAAAACCGAACCTACACTATACGAGCAGTACTTC. The chain employs TRBV21-1 and TRBJ2-5; the table assigns TRBD2, which was not confirmed against the DNA. Matching the DNA end better, TRBJ2-7 makes the J call doubtful. TRBV21-1 is a known pseudogene. The CDR3 is made up of 15 amino acids.

This chain connects TRBV21-1 to TRBJ2-5. TRBV21-1 is assigned pseudogene status. This CDR3 is 14 amino acids long. CDR3 in amino acids: CASSIRDGQETQYF. CDR3 nucleotide sequence: TGTGCCAGCAGCATACGGGACGGACAAGAGACCCAGTACTTC.

This chain joins TRBV11-3 and TRBJ1-1; unclear D gene. This CDR3 has 14 amino acids. The germline V gene has CDR1 SGHNT and CDR2 YENEEA. Trimming removed 5 bases at V and 0 bases at J, with 10 bases between. CDR3: CASSLAMVNTEAFF. As DNA, the CDR3 is TGTGCCAGCAGCCTAGCGATGGTGAACACTGAAGCTTTCTTT.

The J gene is TRBJ1-3, the V gene TRBV5-1; perhaps TRBD1 as D (5 bases). The length of the CDR3 is 17 residues. Germline CDR1 reads SGHRS; CDR2 reads YFSETQ. Trimming removed 0 bases from V and 3 bases from J, with 16 bases in between. The DNA for the CDR3 is TGCGCCAGCAGCTTGGGGACACTCGGCATGGGTGGAAACACCATATATTTT. Translated, it gives CASSLGTLGMGGNTIYF.

This clone was counted only a few times. V usage is TRBV18 and J usage is TRBJ1-3; D uncertain. The CDR3 totals 16 residues. Germline-derived CDR1 and CDR2 are KGHSH and LQKENI. Trimming removed 2 bases from V and 0 bases from J, with 11 bases in between. Here the CDR3 reads CASSPGLVSSGNTIYF. The CDR3 DNA reads as TGTGCCAGCTCACCAGGACTGGTTTCCTCTGGAAACACCATATATTTT.

This clone has only a few counts. The chain employs TRBV9 and TRBJ1-5; D remains ambiguous. V lost 1 base to trimming and J lost 1 base, with 12 bases between them. Germline V gene lookup returns CDR1 SGDLS and CDR2 YYNGEE. CDR3 length equals 16 residues. CDR3 in DNA: TGTGCCAGCAGCGTAACGAGGGCGCGGAGCAATCAGCCCCAGCATTTT. Residues: CASSVTRARSNQPQHF. Looking up the rest from reference TRBV9 and TRBJ1-5 gives the full variable domain: DSGVTQTPKHLITATGQRVTLRCSPRSGDLSVYWYQQSLDQGLQFLIQYYNGEERAKGNILERFSAQQFPDLHSELNLSSLELGDSALYFCASSVTRARSNQPQHFGDGTRLSIL.

The J gene is TRBJ2-5, the V gene TRBV15; D gene uncertain. V was cut by 1 base and J by 7 bases, with 10 bases left in between. The germline gives CDR1 LNHNV, CDR2 YYDKDF (reference sequence). The CDR3 totals 13 residues. Written as DNA, the CDR3 is TGTGCCACCAGCAGAGTGCCCTCTGGGACCCAGTACTTC. It translates to CATSRVPSGTQYF.

The chain uses TRBV11-3 and TRBJ1-6; D unresolved. The CDR3 runs to 16 residues. Deletions cut 0 bases from V and 8 bases from J, with 14 bases between. From germline, CDR1 is SGHNT and CDR2 YENEEA. DNA of the CDR3: TGTGCCAGCAGCTTAGAACTGTTGCGGGCCGATTCACCCCTCCACTTT. It specifies CASSLELLRADSPLHF.

This chain joins TRBV4-3 and TRBJ2-3; 11 nucleotides align to TRBD2. Germline CDR1 LGHNA, CDR2 YSLEER. The CDR3 consists of 18 residues. V was pared by 1 base and J by 4 bases, with 10 bases of the junction left unmatched. The CDR3 nucleotides read TGCGCCAGCAGCCAAGTCCGGCTAGCGGGGGGACCGGCAGATACGCAGTATTTT. It yields the protein CASSQVRLAGGPADTQYF.

A single count supports this clone. The CDR3 nucleotides read TGTGCCATCAATTCCGGGACTAGCGGGCGGTACGAGCAGTACTTC. Its translation: CAINSGTSGRYEQYF. The chain employs TRBV10-3 and TRBJ2-5; 12 bases map to TRBD2. Judging by the DNA end, TRBJ2-7 fits better; the J call may be wrong. The CDR3 length is 15 residues. Germline lookup yields CDR1 ENHRY and CDR2 SYGVKD.

V usage is TRBV7-2 and J usage is TRBJ2-1; D call uncertain. The germline CDR1 and CDR2 sequences are SGHTA and FQGNSA. CDR3 length: 14 amino acids. V shed 2 bases and J shed 4 bases, with 9 bases lying between them. The chain's CDR3 is CASSLILGYNEQFF. The CDR3 nucleotides read TGTGCCAGCAGCTTAATCCTGGGATACAATGAGCAGTTCTTC.

Notes on this clone: Additional DNA sequences in this sample encode the identical CDR3. The V and J genes are TRBV6-5 and TRBJ2-5; TRBD1 or TRBD2 may be the D gene (7 bases each). Per the germline V gene, CDR1 is MNHEY and CDR2 is SVGAGI. The CDR3 extends over 13 amino acids. Deletions cut 3 bases from V and 5 bases from J, with 10 bases between. The CDR3 protein is CASSYQGGETQYF. Written as DNA, the CDR3 is TGTGCCAGCAGTTATCAGGGGGGGGAGACCCAGTACTTC.

V and J are TRBV19 and TRBJ1-1; no firm D call. V gave up 3 bases and J gave up 5 bases, with 16 bases separating them. CDR3 length equals 15 residues. The germline V gene encodes CDR1 LNHDA and CDR2 SQIVND (reference sequence). CDR3 sequence: CASSMKEGWRTEAFF. The DNA of the CDR3 is TGTGCCAGTAGTATGAAGGAGGGTTGGAGGACTGAAGCTTTCTTT.

Notes on this clone: Additional DNA sequences in this sample encode the identical CDR3. The V call is TRBV30, the J call TRBJ2-2, with a possible D match to TRBD2 (7 bases). CDR3 length: 16 amino acids. V lost 0 bases and J lost 3, with 14 bases in between. The V gene's germline CDR1 is GTSNPN and CDR2 SVGIG (reference sequence). The CDR3 here is CAWSVTGRGDTGELFF. The CDR3 DNA follows: TGTGCCTGGAGTGTAACGGGGAGGGGGGACACCGGGGAGCTGTTTTTT.

As regards this clone: The sample has other DNA sequences that encode this CDR3 too. The gene calls are TRBV11-3 and TRBJ2-2; 8 nucleotides match TRBD1. CDR1 and CDR2 (germline): SGHNT, YENEEA. Trimming removed 5 bases from V and 6 bases from J; junction bases left unmatched: 14. This CDR3 is 17 amino acids long. CDR3 in amino acids: CASSTYRGRTGAGELFF. CDR3 coding DNA: TGTGCCAGCAGCACCTACAGGGGGAGGACGGGGGCCGGGGAGCTGTTTTTT.

Concerning this clone: The sample contains more than one DNA sequence encoding this CDR3. This CDR3 is CSVGRTESSGNTIYF. CDR3 sequence (DNA): TGCAGCGTTGGACGGACGGAGAGCTCTGGAAACACCATATATTTT. The chain has TRBV29-1 and TRBJ1-3, with no clear D. Per the germline V gene, CDR1 is SQVTM and CDR2 is ANQGSEA. This CDR3 is built from 15 residues. The germline V and J ends were trimmed by 4 bases and 0 bases, with 13 bases remaining between them.

The chain couples TRBV5-1 to TRBJ2-2; D not resolved. V was cut by 0 bases and J by 1 base, with 10 bases left in between. The CDR3 extends over 16 amino acids. The V gene's germline CDR1 is SGHRS and CDR2 YFSETQ. CDR3 bases: TGCGCCAGCAGCTTGGGTGACTCTATGAACACCGGGGAGCTGTTTTTT. This gives the protein CASSLGDSMNTGELFF.